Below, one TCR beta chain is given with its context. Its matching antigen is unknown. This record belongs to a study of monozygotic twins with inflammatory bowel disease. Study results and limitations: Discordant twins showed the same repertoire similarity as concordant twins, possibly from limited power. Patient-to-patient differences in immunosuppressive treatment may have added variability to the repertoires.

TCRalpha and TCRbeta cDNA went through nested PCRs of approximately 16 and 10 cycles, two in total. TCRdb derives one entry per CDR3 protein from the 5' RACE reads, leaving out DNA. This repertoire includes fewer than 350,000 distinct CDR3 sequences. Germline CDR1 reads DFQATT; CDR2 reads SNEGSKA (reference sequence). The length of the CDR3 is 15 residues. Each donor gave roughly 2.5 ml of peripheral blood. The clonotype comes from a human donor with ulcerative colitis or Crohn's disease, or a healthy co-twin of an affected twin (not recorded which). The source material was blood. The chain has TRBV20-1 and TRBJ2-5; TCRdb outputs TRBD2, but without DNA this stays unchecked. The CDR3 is CSAREGTSGEETQYF.